The 29 T cell receptor beta chains below all came from one sample that was sequenced in a study of shared clonotypes between healthy human individuals. Using immunoSEQ multiplex PCR, the repertoire was profiled, and TCRdb retains in-frame clones only, with some absent. The sample yields more than 2 million clones, 95% seen once. The sample was naive CD4+ T cells sorted from blood. Stated subset: CD45RA+ positively selected. These receptors all stem from a young man in good health.

V is TRBV12-5 and J is TRBJ2-7; a possible D gene is TRBD2 (6 bases). V lost 0 bases and J lost 0, with 24 bases in between. Germline-derived CDR1 and CDR2 are LGHNT and FRNRAP. The CDR3 sequence is 20 residues long. CDR3 loop: CASGLVLGSTSGQSSYEQYF. Here the CDR3 DNA reads TGTGCTAGTGGTTTGGTACTCGGGTCGACCAGCGGGCAGAGCTCCTACGAGCAGTACTTC.

The V gene is TRBV2, the J gene TRBJ1-1; 7 bases are shared with TRBD1. Germline values: CDR1 SNHLY, CDR2 FYNNEI. The CDR3 totals 15 residues. J was trimmed by 1 base and V by 1 base; bases with no gene match: 3. CDR3 region: CASSEVNRGNTEAFF. Written as DNA, the CDR3 is TGTGCCAGCAGTGAAGTCAACAGGGGGAACACTGAAGCTTTCTTT.

V usage is TRBV18 and J usage is TRBJ1-3; D is uncertain. The CDR3 covers 16 residues. The V gene's germline CDR1 is KGHSH and CDR2 LQKENI. Trimming cost V 2 bases and J 0 bases, with 11 bases left between them. In DNA, the CDR3 is TGTGCCAGCTCACCATTCGGTACAATCTCTGGAAACACCATATATTTT. Translated: CASSPFGTISGNTIYF.

The V and J genes are TRBV11-2 and TRBJ1-4; tentatively, D is TRBD1 (6 bases). Looked up from germline, CDR1 is SGHAT and CDR2 is FQNNGV. The CDR3 sequence is 17 residues long. With 5 bases removed from V and 7 bases from J, the gap between germline ends came to 23 bases. The CDR3 DNA follows: TGTGCCAGCAGCCGACGACAGGAAAAGGGCTCCGGTGAAAAACTGTTTTTT. This translates into CASSRRQEKGSGEKLFF.

The rearrangement uses TRBV6-5 and TRBJ1-6, with TRBD1 matching over 8 bases. V shed 6 bases and J 10 bases; nucleotides not matched to a gene: 8. The CDR3 consists of 14 residues. CDR1 is MNHEY and CDR2 is SVGAGI in the germline V gene. The CDR3 coding sequence is TGTGCCAGCAGCTCGTCACAGGGGGAATCACCCCTCCACTTT. Translating it yields CASSSSQGESPLHF.

The chain carries TRBV7-6 and TRBJ2-3; D remains unclear. Trimming cost V 1 base and J 0 bases, with 11 bases left between them. This CDR3 has 16 residues. Germline assignment: CDR1 SGHVS and CDR2 FNYEAQ. In nucleotides, the CDR3 is TGTGCCAGCAGCTTAGAGTCGCTTATTAGCACAGATACGCAGTATTTT. As protein: CASSLESLISTDTQYF.

The rearrangement uses TRBV13 and TRBJ2-7; 7 bases map to TRBD1. In germline, CDR1 is PRHDT, CDR2 FYEKMQ (reference sequence). The CDR3 is 15 residues long. J lost 4 bases, V lost 5 bases, and 11 bases had no gene match. CDR3 nucleotide sequence: TGTGCCAGCAGCCCCTGGACAGGCTCGGGGTACGAGCAGTACTTC. Its protein is CASSPWTGSGYEQYF. Drawing the rest from reference TRBV13 and TRBJ2-7, the complete variable domain is AAGVIQSPRHLIKEKRETATLKCYPIPRHDTVYWYQQGPGQDPQFLISFYEKMQSDKGSIPDRFSAQQFSDYHSELNMSSLELGDSALYFCASSPWTGSGYEQYFGPGTRLTVT.

The V call is TRBV5-1, the J call TRBJ1-1, with a weak D call TRBD1 (5 bases). The CDR3 consists of 15 residues. Germline V lookup: CDR1 SGHRS, CDR2 YFSETQ. Trimming pared 1 base from V and 1 base from J, leaving 11 bases between. The CDR3 loop reads CASSLMPDRNTEAFF. The CDR3 nucleotides are TGCGCCAGCAGCTTGATGCCTGACAGGAACACTGAAGCTTTCTTT.

The V and J genes are TRBV19 and TRBJ2-7; D is unresolved. Trimming shortened V by 9 bases and J by 3 bases, and 18 bases separated the two germline ends. Germline CDR1 reads LNHDA; CDR2 reads SQIVND (reference sequence). The CDR3 totals 14 residues. This CDR3 is CASQTPDGGYEQYF. The DNA for the CDR3 is TGTGCCAGCCAAACTCCGGACGGCGGCTACGAGCAGTACTTC.

The chain employs TRBV6-1 and TRBJ2-3; 9 positions match TRBD2. The J segment lost 1 base and the V segment lost 2 bases, leaving 4 bases of the junction unmatched. CDR3 length: 16 amino acids. Germline V CDR1 and CDR2: MNHNS, SASEGT. The CDR3 reads CASSESLAGGTDTQYF. The DNA for the CDR3 is TGTGCCAGCAGTGAAAGTTTAGCGGGGGGCACAGATACGCAGTATTTT.

The CDR3 region has the DNA TGTGCCAGCAGCTTATCCGGGACTAGTGCGAACACCGGGGAGCTGTTTTTT. It codes for CASSLSGTSANTGELFF. The J gene is TRBJ2-2, the V gene TRBV11-2, with 8 bases fitting TRBD2. The junction had 5 bases not matched to a gene; V was cut back by 2 bases and J by 0 bases. This CDR3 contains 17 residues. Looked up from germline, CDR1 is SGHAT and CDR2 is FQNNGV. The full variable domain, completed using reference TRBV11-2 and TRBJ2-2, is EAGVAQSPRYKIIEKRQSVAFWCNPISGHATLYWYQQILGQGPKLLIQFQNNGVVDDSQLPKDRFSAERLKGVDSTLKIQPAKLEDSAVYLCASSLSGTSANTGELFFGEGSRLTVL.

The chain couples TRBV6-5 to TRBJ2-2; no clear D. V lost 5 bases and J lost 5, with 12 bases in between. The length of the CDR3 is 14 residues. CDR1 and CDR2 (germline): MNHEY, SVGAGI. DNA of the CDR3: TGTGCCAGCAGTAGGCTAGGCAGTACCGGGGAGCTGTTTTTT. Translating gives CASSRLGSTGELFF.

This clone was seen a single time. The rearrangement uses TRBV2 and TRBJ1-4; D is possibly TRBD1 (5 bases). V lost 3 bases and J 0 bases, leaving 8 bases between the germline ends. The CDR3 has 15 residues. CDR1 is SNHLY, CDR2 FYNNEI, per germline. CDR3 loop: CASSDEGTTNEKLFF. The DNA of the CDR3 is TGTGCCAGCAGTGACGAGGGGACAACTAATGAAAAACTGTTTTTT.

The V gene is TRBV5-6, the J gene TRBJ2-7; 14 bases fit TRBD2. The CDR3 runs to 15 residues. Germline V lookup: CDR1 SGHDT, CDR2 YYEEEE. Unmatched junction bases numbered 5, after V lost 3 bases and J lost 6 bases. In DNA, the CDR3 is TGTGCCAGCAGCTGGGGGACTAGCGGGAGCGGCGAGCAGTACTTC. Encoded protein: CASSWGTSGSGEQYF.

The genes are TRBV5-1 and TRBJ1-4; 7 bases agree with TRBD1. The CDR3 contains 15 residues. CDR1 and CDR2 (germline): SGHRS, YFSETQ. V dropped 2 bases and J dropped 5; count of bases not matched to a gene: 6. The CDR3: CASSLPTGQNEKLFF. The CDR3 nucleotides read TGCGCCAGCAGCTTACCGACAGGGCAAAATGAAAAACTGTTTTTT.

For the CDR3, the DNA is TGTGCCAGCAGTGCCCTTCCGAAAAACTACGAGCAGTACTTC. Residues: CASSALPKNYEQYF. The chain has TRBV2 and TRBJ2-7; D not certain. The V gene's germline CDR1 is SNHLY and CDR2 FYNNEI. The CDR3 extends over 14 amino acids. V lost 4 bases and J lost 3, with 13 bases in between. Variable domain in full (rest from reference TRBV2 and TRBJ2-7): EPEVTQTPSHQVTQMGQEVILRCVPISNHLYFYWYRQILGQKVEFLVSFYNNEISEKSEIFDDQFSVERPDGSNFTLKIRSTKLEDSAMYFCASSALPKNYEQYFGPGTRLTVT.

The genes are TRBV6-5 and TRBJ2-7; maybe TRBD1 (5 bases). V dropped 10 bases and J dropped 0 bases, with 10 bases sitting between them. Per the germline V gene, CDR1 is MNHEY and CDR2 is SVGAGI. This CDR3 spans 12 amino acids. As DNA, the CDR3 is TGTGCCACCGCAGGGAACTCCTACGAGCAGTACTTC. It is translated as CATAGNSYEQYF.

The chain is built from TRBV5-1 and TRBJ2-1; 10 bases match TRBD2. This CDR3 is built from 17 residues. Germline V gene lookup returns CDR1 SGHRS and CDR2 YFSETQ. Losses at the gene ends were 4 bases for V and 6 bases for J; bases not matched to a gene: 13. CDR3 DNA sequence: TGCGCCAGCAGCCTTGGGGGAGCGGGAGGGCCAGGCAATGAGCAGTTCTTC. This encodes CASSLGGAGGPGNEQFF.

CDR3 sequence: CASRLKGAYYEQYF. The CDR3 DNA follows: TGTGCCAGCAGGTTAAAGGGGGCGTACTACGAGCAGTACTTC. The chain couples TRBV28 to TRBJ2-7; 7 nucleotides line up with TRBD1. This CDR3 is built from 14 residues. The J segment lost 3 bases and the V segment lost 6 bases, leaving 8 bases of the junction unmatched. CDR1 is MDHEN, CDR2 SYDVKM, per germline.

This chain links TRBV29-1 with TRBJ1-6, with 9 positions matching TRBD1. The junction had 8 bases not matched to a gene; V was cut back by 4 bases and J by 7 bases. This CDR3 region has 15 residues. CDR1 is SQVTM, CDR2 ANQGSEA, per germline. The CDR3 bases are TGCAGCGTTGTAAGAACAGGGGGCCGAAATTCACCCCTCCACTTT. Translated, it gives CSVVRTGGRNSPLHF.

This chain joins TRBV7-2 and TRBJ2-1, with 9 positions matching TRBD2. This CDR3 comprises 15 residues. Germline CDR1 SGHTA, CDR2 FQGNSA. The V segment lost 3 bases and the J segment 8 bases; nucleotides outside the gene matches: 8. CDR3 coding DNA: TGTGCCAGCAGCTTGGCCGGGACTAGCTCAGATGAGCAGTTCTTC. It is translated as CASSLAGTSSDEQFF.

The chain uses TRBV7-8 and TRBJ2-3; D ambiguous. V was trimmed by 2 bases and J by 1 base, leaving 10 bases between them. The CDR3 contains 15 residues. Germline V gene lookup returns CDR1 SGHVS and CDR2 FQNEAQ. The CDR3 region is CASSLSGTGTDTQYF. The CDR3, as DNA: TGTGCCAGCAGCTTAAGTGGTACCGGCACAGATACGCAGTATTTT.

On this clone itself: Different DNA sequences within this sample yield the same CDR3. This rearrangement joins TRBV29-1 to TRBJ2-5; TRBD2 matches at 8 bases. The CDR3 is 13 residues long. Trimming removed 6 bases from V and 2 bases from J; junction bases left unmatched: 5. Germline-derived CDR1 and CDR2 are SQVTM and ANQGSEA. The DNA of the CDR3 is TGCAGCGTCGAGCGGGGGAGGCAAGAGACCCAGTACTTC. Translating it yields CSVERGRQETQYF.

Regarding this clone: Possible read error: a much larger clone is one base away. V gene TRBV30 combines with J gene TRBJ2-1; 9 bases line up with TRBD1. Germline V gene data show CDR1 as GTSNPN and CDR2 as SVGIG (reference sequence). The CDR3 length is 12 residues. The CDR3: CAWGTGFDEQIF. CDR3 DNA sequence: TGTGCCTGGGGGACAGGGTTCGATGAGCAGATCTTC.

This clone appeared once. The genes are TRBV6-5 and TRBJ2-7, with 10 positions matching TRBD2. V gave up 4 bases and J gave up 2 bases; unmatched junction bases: 8. The CDR3 length is 16 residues. In germline, CDR1 is MNHEY, CDR2 SVGAGI. The CDR3 protein is CASSSTLLAGPYEQYF. The CDR3 nucleotides read TGTGCCAGCAGTTCCACCCTACTAGCGGGGCCCTACGAGCAGTACTTC.

The V gene is TRBV25-1, the J gene TRBJ2-5; no reliable D call. Germline V gene data show CDR1 as MGHDK and CDR2 as SYGVNS. There are 13 residues in the CDR3. Trimming took 1 base from V and 4 from J, leaving 7 bases between them. CDR3 DNA sequence: TGTGCCAGCAGTGAATTAGGGTTAGAGACCCAGTACTTC. Residues: CASSELGLETQYF.

This sequence joins TRBV11-2 and TRBJ2-2, with D maybe TRBD1 (6 bases). The germline CDR1 and CDR2 sequences are SGHAT and FQNNGV. The CDR3 runs 14 residues. V shed 11 bases and J shed 2 bases, with 15 bases lying between them. The CDR3 spells CASAAGVNTGELFF. For the CDR3, the DNA is TGTGCCTCGGCTGCAGGGGTAAACACCGGGGAGCTGTTTTTT.

The chain employs TRBV27 and TRBJ2-7; weak D call: TRBD2 (5 bases). This CDR3 comprises 12 residues. CDR1 is MNHEY, CDR2 SMNVEV, per germline (reference sequence). Trimming took 8 bases from V and 6 from J, leaving 14 bases between them. This chain's CDR3 is CASAPRGTEQYF. In DNA, the CDR3 is TGTGCCAGCGCGCCCCGGGGAACCGAGCAGTACTTC.

The chain carries TRBV4-3 and TRBJ1-3; 9 positions match TRBD1. With V trimmed by 3 bases and J by 0 bases, 0 bases remained unmatched. The CDR3 length is 15 residues. CDR1 is LGHNA, CDR2 YSLEER, per germline. The CDR3, as DNA: TGCGCCAGCAGCCAGGACAGGGGCTCTGGAAACACCATATATTTT. Translation gives CASSQDRGSGNTIYF.